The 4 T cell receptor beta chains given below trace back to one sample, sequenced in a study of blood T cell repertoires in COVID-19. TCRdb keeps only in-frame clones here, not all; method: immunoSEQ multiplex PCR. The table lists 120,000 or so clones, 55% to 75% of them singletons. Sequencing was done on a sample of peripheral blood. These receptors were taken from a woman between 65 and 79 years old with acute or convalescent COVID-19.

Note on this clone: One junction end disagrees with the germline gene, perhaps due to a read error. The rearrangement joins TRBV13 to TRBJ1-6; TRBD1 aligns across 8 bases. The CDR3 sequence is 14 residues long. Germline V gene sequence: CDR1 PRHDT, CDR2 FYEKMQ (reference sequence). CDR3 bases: TGTGCCAGCAGCATAGGACAGGGAAATTCACCCCTCCACTTT. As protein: CASSIGQGNSPLHF.

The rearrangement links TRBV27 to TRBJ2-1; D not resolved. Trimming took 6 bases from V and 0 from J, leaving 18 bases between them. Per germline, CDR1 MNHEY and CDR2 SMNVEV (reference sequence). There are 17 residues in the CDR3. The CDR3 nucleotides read TGTGCCAGCAGACCCTACAAATCGGGTAGCTCCTACAATGAGCAGTTCTTC. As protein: CASRPYKSGSSYNEQFF.

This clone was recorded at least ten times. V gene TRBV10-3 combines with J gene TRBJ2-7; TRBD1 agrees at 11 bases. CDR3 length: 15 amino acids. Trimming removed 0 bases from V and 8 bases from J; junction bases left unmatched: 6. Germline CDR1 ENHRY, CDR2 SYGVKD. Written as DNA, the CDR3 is TGTGCCATCAGTGAGTCGACCGGACAGGGGGCGAAGCAGTACTTC. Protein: CAISESTGQGAKQYF.

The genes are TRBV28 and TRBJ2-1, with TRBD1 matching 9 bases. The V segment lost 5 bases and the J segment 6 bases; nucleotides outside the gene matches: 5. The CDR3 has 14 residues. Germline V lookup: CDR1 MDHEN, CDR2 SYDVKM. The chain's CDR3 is CASSTGGAGNEQFF. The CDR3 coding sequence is TGTGCCAGCAGTACAGGGGGCGCGGGCAATGAGCAGTTCTTC. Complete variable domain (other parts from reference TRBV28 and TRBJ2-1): DVKVTQSSRYLVKRTGEKVFLECVQDMDHENMFWYRQDPGLGLRLIYFSYDVKMKEKGDIPEGYSVSREKKERFSLILESASTNQTSMYLCASSTGGAGNEQFFGPGTRLTVL.